One sample yielded the 18 T cell receptor beta chains listed below, sequenced in a study of T cell responses to AZD1222 COVID-19 vaccine. The method was immunoSEQ multiplex PCR; TCRdb's version includes in-frame clones alone and lacks a portion of them. This repertoire shows 110,000 to 150,000 clones, more than 85% found once; its top ten account for about 9%. The sample was peripheral blood, taken on day 0 of AZD1222 vaccination. These receptors were taken from an adult in good health.

This sequence joins TRBV19 and TRBJ1-2, with a possible D match to TRBD1 (6 bases). Per germline, CDR1 LNHDA and CDR2 SQIVND (reference sequence). Trimming left V 6 bases short and J 1 base short, with 18 bases between. This CDR3 comprises 16 residues. The CDR3 sequence: CASSGWGQGLNYGYTF. In DNA, the CDR3 is TGTGCCAGTAGCGGCTGGGGGCAGGGCCTTAACTATGGCTACACCTTC.

This clone was detected only once. This sequence joins TRBV5-4 and TRBJ2-2; 7 positions agree with TRBD2. The CDR3 has 15 residues. The trim removed 7 bases at V and 0 bases at J, leaving 6 bases unmatched. CDR1 is SGHNT and CDR2 is YYREEE in the germline V gene (reference sequence). CDR3 region: CASGSGTANTGELFF. CDR3 nucleotides: TGTGCCAGCGGCAGCGGGACTGCGAACACCGGGGAGCTGTTTTTT.

CDR3 residues: CASSLTGFGSYEQYF. The CDR3 nucleotides are TGTGCCAGCAGCCTGACCGGGTTTGGGAGCTACGAGCAGTACTTC. The genes are TRBV6-2 or TRBV6-3 and TRBJ2-7; maybe TRBD2 (5 bases). The V end lost 6 bases, the J end lost 3 bases, and 18 bases lay between the germline ends. There are 15 residues in the CDR3. Germline-derived CDR1 and CDR2 are MNHEY and SVGEGT.

J is TRBJ1-1 and V is TRBV28; D is unclear. The V end was cut by 8 bases, the J end by 2 bases, with 9 bases between. The germline CDR1 and CDR2 sequences are MDHEN and SYDVKM. This CDR3 has 12 residues. CDR3 amino acids: CASDDPNTEAFF. CDR3 nucleotides: TGTGCCAGCGACGACCCTAACACTGAAGCTTTCTTT. Full variable domain (rest looked up from reference TRBV28 and TRBJ1-1): DVKVTQSSRYLVKRTGEKVFLECVQDMDHENMFWYRQDPGLGLRLIYFSYDVKMKEKGDIPEGYSVSREKKERFSLILESASTNQTSMYLCASDDPNTEAFFGQGTRLTVV.

The J gene is TRBJ2-3, the V gene TRBV5-6, with 7 nucleotides matching TRBD1. This CDR3 has 17 amino acids. The germline V gene has CDR1 SGHDT and CDR2 YYEEEE. With 2 bases clipped from V and 5 bases from J, the junction kept 14 bases outside the gene matches. The CDR3 is CASSFPLLGQAKDTQYF. The CDR3, as DNA: TGTGCCAGCAGCTTCCCCCTACTTGGACAGGCAAAAGATACGCAGTATTTT.

CDR3 nucleotide sequence: TGTGCCAGCAGATGGGGCACTGAAGCTTTCTTT. It translates to CASRWGTEAFF. J is TRBJ1-1 and V is TRBV7-8; unclear D gene. Per the germline V gene, CDR1 is SGHVS and CDR2 is FQNEAQ. Trimming pared 6 bases from V and 4 bases from J, leaving 6 bases between. This CDR3 has 11 amino acids.

J is TRBJ1-5 and V is TRBV9; D may be TRBD1 (5 bases). This CDR3 has 13 amino acids. Germline CDR1 SGDLS, CDR2 YYNGEE. Trimming cost V 0 bases and J 7 bases, with 8 bases left between them. CDR3 residues: CASSVDQGQPQHF. Written as DNA, the CDR3 is TGTGCCAGCAGCGTAGATCAGGGCCAGCCCCAGCATTTT.

The rearrangement links TRBV7-8 to TRBJ1-4; D might be TRBD1 (5 bases). CDR1 SGHVS and CDR2 FQNEAQ come from the germline V gene. V was pared by 2 bases and J by 7 bases, with 17 bases between. The CDR3 runs 16 residues. DNA for the CDR3: TGTGCCAGCAGCTTATATACCCATGGGGCGCGTGAAAAACTGTTTTTT. This translates into CASSLYTHGAREKLFF.

The chain joins TRBV11-1 to TRBJ1-3; D is possibly TRBD1 (5 bases). V lost 5 bases and J 5 bases, leaving 16 bases between the germline ends. The CDR3 consists of 15 residues. Germline V gene lookup returns CDR1 SGHAT and CDR2 FQDESV (reference sequence). CDR3 in amino acids: CASSQDSNSRNTIYF. Written as DNA, the CDR3 is TGTGCCAGCAGCCAAGACAGCAACTCCCGAAACACCATATATTTT.

The chain combines TRBV27 with TRBJ1-4; D ambiguous. CDR3 length: 15 residues. V lost 3 bases and J 0 bases, leaving 8 bases between the germline ends. The V gene's germline CDR1 is MNHEY and CDR2 SMNVEV (reference sequence). CDR3 sequence (DNA): TGTGCCAGCAGTTTCCTCGGTACAACTAATGAAAAACTGTTTTTT. Residues: CASSFLGTTNEKLFF.

This sequence joins TRBV6-5 and TRBJ2-7; D is undetermined. Germline V gives CDR1 MNHEY, CDR2 SVGAGI. Deletions cut 1 base from V and 0 bases from J, with 10 bases between. CDR3 length equals 15 residues. The CDR3 region is CASSYWHGSSYEQYF. Written as DNA, the CDR3 is TGTGCCAGCAGTTACTGGCACGGTAGCTCCTACGAGCAGTACTTC.

The chain has TRBV18 and TRBJ2-2; D remains unclear. This CDR3 comprises 12 residues. V gave up 4 bases and J gave up 4 bases, with 4 bases separating them. The germline gives CDR1 KGHSH, CDR2 LQKENI. CDR3 DNA: TGTGCCAGCTCACTCAGCACCGGGGAGCTGTTTTTT. It specifies CASSLSTGELFF.

The chain couples TRBV3-1 (or the pseudogene TRBV3-2) to TRBJ2-2; D might be TRBD2 (5 bases). The CDR3 loop spans 13 amino acids. Germline V CDR1 and CDR2: LGHDT, YNNKEL (reference sequence). V was clipped by 5 bases and J by 5 bases, with 9 bases between them. In nucleotides, the CDR3 is TGTGCCAGCAGCGTACAGCGGACCGGGGAGCTGTTTTTT. Its protein is CASSVQRTGELFF.

This clone was observed a handful of times. The J gene is TRBJ1-1, the V gene TRBV11-3; TRBD1 is a possible D gene (5 bases). Germline V gives CDR1 SGHNT, CDR2 YENEEA. Trimming took off 0 bases at V and 4 bases at J, with 15 bases between the two ends. The CDR3 covers 16 residues. The CDR3 nucleotides are TGTGCCAGCAGCTTAGATCATGGAGTGGACACCACTGAAGCTTTCTTT. Amino acids: CASSLDHGVDTTEAFF.

The rearrangement uses TRBV7-3 and TRBJ1-1; TRBD1 aligns across 7 bases. Germline CDR1 reads SGHTA; CDR2 reads FQGTGA. The trim removed 5 bases at V and 8 bases at J, leaving 11 bases unmatched. The CDR3 runs to 14 residues. The CDR3 region has the DNA TGTGCCAGCAGCCCCATGGGACAGACCGCCGAAGCTTTCTTT. This gives the protein CASSPMGQTAEAFF. Complete variable domain (other parts from reference TRBV7-3 and TRBJ1-1): GAGVSQTPSNKVTEKGKYVELRCDPISGHTALYWYRQSLGQGPEFLIYFQGTGAADDSGLPNDRFFAVRPEGSVSTLKIQRTERGDSAVYLCASSPMGQTAEAFFGQGTRLTVV.

This rearrangement joins TRBV10-3 to TRBJ1-1; maybe TRBD1 (6 bases). The V gene's germline CDR1 is ENHRY and CDR2 SYGVKD. The CDR3 is made up of 15 amino acids. V dropped 6 bases and J dropped 1 base, with 15 bases sitting between them. This chain's CDR3 is CAIREPLGANTEAFF. For the CDR3, the DNA is TGTGCCATCAGGGAACCCCTGGGGGCGAACACTGAAGCTTTCTTT.

V gene TRBV6-1 combines with J gene TRBJ2-7, with D tentatively TRBD1 or TRBD2 (5 bases each). This CDR3 contains 14 residues. CDR1 is MNHNS and CDR2 is SASEGT in the germline V gene. V was shortened by 1 base and J by 0 bases, with 7 bases between the two germline ends. The CDR3 reads CASSEGGSSYEQYF. The CDR3 nucleotides are TGTGCCAGCAGTGAAGGGGGGAGCTCCTACGAGCAGTACTTC.

The chain uses TRBV9 and TRBJ2-2; 8 bases align to TRBD1. CDR3 length: 17 amino acids. Germline CDR1 is SGDLS and CDR2 is YYNGEE. V lost 0 bases and J lost 3; bases outside the gene matches: 7. The CDR3 sequence is CASSVAQDRAYTGELFF. The CDR3 region has the DNA TGTGCCAGCAGCGTAGCTCAGGACAGGGCTTACACCGGGGAGCTGTTTTTT. Full variable domain (remainder filled in from reference TRBV9 and TRBJ2-2): DSGVTQTPKHLITATGQRVTLRCSPRSGDLSVYWYQQSLDQGLQFLIQYYNGEERAKGNILERFSAQQFPDLHSELNLSSLELGDSALYFCASSVAQDRAYTGELFFGEGSRLTVL.